This passage covers 11 T cell receptor beta chains from one sample sequenced in a study of shared clonotypes between healthy human individuals. Assay: immunoSEQ multiplex PCR; the TCRdb copy retains only in-frame clones and omits some. Among more than 1.2 million clones listed, just under 99% were seen once. Material for sequencing was naive CD4+ T cells sorted from blood. The subset denotes: CD45RA+ positively selected. Receptors were obtained from a man aged 25 to 45 in good health.

The genes are TRBV27 and TRBJ2-3, with 10 bases identical to TRBD2. Germline trimming cut 6 bases from V and 3 bases from J; bases unmatched to any gene: 6. The germline V gene has CDR1 MNHEY and CDR2 SMNVEV (reference sequence). This CDR3 contains 15 residues. CDR3 residues: CASRGLARGTDTQYF. CDR3 nucleotide sequence: TGTGCCAGCAGGGGACTAGCGCGTGGTACAGATACGCAGTATTTT.

About this clone itself: Other DNA sequences of this sample code for an identical CDR3. This chain uses TRBV28 with TRBJ1-5; TRBD1 matches at 7 bases. J lost 3 bases, V lost 4 bases, and 3 bases had no gene match. CDR1 MDHEN and CDR2 SYDVKM come from the germline V gene. The CDR3 runs to 14 residues. Here the CDR3 reads CASSSQGDNQPQHF. The CDR3 coding sequence is TGTGCCAGCAGTTCCCAGGGGGACAATCAGCCCCAGCATTTT.

This chain joins TRBV5-1 and TRBJ2-1, with TRBD2 matching over 9 bases. CDR3 size: 19 residues. CDR1 SGHRS and CDR2 YFSETQ come from the germline V gene. Trimming took 4 bases from V and 4 from J; bases not matched to a gene: 18. CDR3 sequence: CASSPDPPSRLAGYNEQFF. In DNA form, the CDR3 reads TGCGCCAGCAGCCCGGACCCACCTTCAAGGCTAGCGGGGTACAATGAGCAGTTCTTC.

Concerning this clone: Other DNA sequences of this sample code for an identical CDR3. The chain links TRBV29-1 to TRBJ2-3; 9 bases line up with TRBD2. There are 13 residues in the CDR3. V was pared by 4 bases and J by 2 bases, with 1 base of the junction left unmatched. Germline V lookup: CDR1 SQVTM, CDR2 ANQGSEA. CDR3 nucleotide sequence: TGCAGCGTTGGCGGGAGGGCCACAGATACGCAGTATTTT. Protein: CSVGGRATDTQYF.

V is TRBV15 and J is TRBJ1-5; D gene unclear. This CDR3 contains 13 residues. Between the trimmed V and J ends, which lost 5 bases and 4 bases, there was a span of 9 bases. Germline V gene lookup returns CDR1 LNHNV and CDR2 YYDKDF (reference sequence). The CDR3 loop is CATSADGNQPQHF. CDR3 bases: TGTGCCACCAGCGCCGACGGAAATCAGCCCCAGCATTTT.

The chain recombines TRBV5-8 with TRBJ2-1; TRBD2 agrees at 9 bases. There are 17 residues in the CDR3. V trimming: 0 bases; J trimming: 7 bases; junction bases outside the gene matches: 11. Germline CDR1 SGHTS, CDR2 YDEGEE. The CDR3 loop reads CASSLAPRLAGLNEQFF. CDR3 bases: TGTGCCAGCAGCTTGGCCCCCAGGCTAGCGGGGTTGAATGAGCAGTTCTTC. Using reference TRBV5-8 and TRBJ2-1 for the parts outside the CDR3, the full variable domain is EAGVTQSPTHLIKTRGQQATLRCSPISGHTSVYWYQQALGLGLQFLLWYDEGEERNRGNFPPRFSGRQFPNYSSELNVNALELEDSALYLCASSLAPRLAGLNEQFFGPGTRLTVL.

This chain joins TRBV10-1 and TRBJ2-5; TRBD2 matches at 7 bases. The germline gives CDR1 WNHNN, CDR2 SYGVQD (reference sequence). The trim removed 3 bases at V and 4 bases at J, leaving 5 bases unmatched. This CDR3 has 14 residues. The CDR3 DNA reads TGCGCCAGCAGTGATGGCGGCGGGAGAGAGACCCAGTACTTC. Translated, it gives CASSDGGGRETQYF.

In nucleotides, the CDR3 is TGTGCCAGCAGCTCTACTACCTTCCCGCAGGGCCCCTCAACTAATGAAAAACTGTTTTTT. It yields the protein CASSSTTFPQGPSTNEKLFF. The chain has TRBV7-8 and TRBJ1-4, with D perhaps matching TRBD1 (5 bases). The CDR3 totals 20 residues. The V gene lost 4 bases and the J gene lost 0 bases, with 24 bases spanning the gap. Germline loops: CDR1 SGHVS, CDR2 FQNEAQ. The full variable domain, with the rest looked up from reference TRBV7-8 and TRBJ1-4, is GAGVSQSPRYKVAKRGQDVALRCDPISGHVSLFWYQQALGQGPEFLTYFQNEAQLDKSGLPSDRFFAERPEGSVSTLKIQRTQQEDSAVYLCASSSTTFPQGPSTNEKLFFGSGTQLSVL.

The gene calls are TRBV4-3 and TRBJ2-7, with D possibly TRBD1 on 8 matching bases. With 2 bases removed from V and 1 base from J, the gap between germline ends came to 21 bases. Per germline, CDR1 LGHNA and CDR2 YSLEER. The CDR3 sequence is 18 residues long. DNA for the CDR3: TGCGCCAGCAGCCAATTACTAGACAGGGGACTACTATCCTACGAGCAGTACTTC. Translated, it gives CASSQLLDRGLLSYEQYF.

The J gene is TRBJ2-7, the V gene TRBV19; no definite D call. Per the germline V gene, CDR1 is LNHDA and CDR2 is SQIVND (reference sequence). The CDR3 sequence is 13 residues long. Trimming shortened V by 4 bases and J by 3 bases, and 10 bases separated the two germline ends. DNA for the CDR3: TGTGCCAGTAGTACGGACGCAGTCTACGAGCAGTACTTC. Its protein is CASSTDAVYEQYF.

A note on this clone: Other DNA sequences in this specimen translate into the identical CDR3. This chain joins TRBV5-1 and TRBJ1-2; weak D call: TRBD1 (5 bases). The CDR3 runs 14 residues. V lost 4 bases to trimming and J lost 2 bases, with 12 bases between them. Germline values: CDR1 SGHRS, CDR2 YFSETQ. The CDR3: CASSLGDGNYGYTF. The CDR3 DNA is TGCGCCAGCAGCCTGGGGGACGGAAACTATGGCTACACCTTC.